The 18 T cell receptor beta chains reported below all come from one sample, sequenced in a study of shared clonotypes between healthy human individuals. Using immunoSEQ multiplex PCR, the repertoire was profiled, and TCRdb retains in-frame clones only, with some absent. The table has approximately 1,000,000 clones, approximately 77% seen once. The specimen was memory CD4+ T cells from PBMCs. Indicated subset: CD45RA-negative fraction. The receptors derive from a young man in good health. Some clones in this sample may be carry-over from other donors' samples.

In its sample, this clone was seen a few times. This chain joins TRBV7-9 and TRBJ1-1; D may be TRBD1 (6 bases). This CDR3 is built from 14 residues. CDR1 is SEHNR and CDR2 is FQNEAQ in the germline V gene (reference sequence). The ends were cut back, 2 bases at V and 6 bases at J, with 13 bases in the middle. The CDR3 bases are TGTGCCAGCAGCTTATCCGGGACAAGCGCTGAAGCTTTCTTT. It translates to CASSLSGTSAEAFF.

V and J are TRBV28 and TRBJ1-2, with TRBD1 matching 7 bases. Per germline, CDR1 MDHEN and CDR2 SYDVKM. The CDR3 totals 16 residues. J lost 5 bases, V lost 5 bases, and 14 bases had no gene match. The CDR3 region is CASSTTWTGHGYGYTF. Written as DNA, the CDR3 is TGTGCCAGCAGTACGACGTGGACAGGCCACGGGTATGGCTACACCTTC.

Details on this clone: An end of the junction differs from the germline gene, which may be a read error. The CDR3 is CASSLDQGGAHSFYEQHF. The CDR3 bases are TGTGCCAGCAGCTTAGACCAAGGGGGCGCTCATTCGTTCTACGAGCAGCACTTC. The chain has TRBV7-7 and TRBJ2-7; 7 nucleotides match TRBD1. Germline V gene lookup returns CDR1 SSHAT and CDR2 FNYEAQ (reference sequence). The CDR3 runs 18 residues.

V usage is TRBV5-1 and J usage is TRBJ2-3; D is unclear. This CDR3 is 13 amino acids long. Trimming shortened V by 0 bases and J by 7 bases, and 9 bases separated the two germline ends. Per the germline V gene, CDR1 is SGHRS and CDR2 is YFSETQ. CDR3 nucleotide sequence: TGCGCCAGCAGCTTGGAAGCCATAAATACGCAGTATTTT. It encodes CASSLEAINTQYF.

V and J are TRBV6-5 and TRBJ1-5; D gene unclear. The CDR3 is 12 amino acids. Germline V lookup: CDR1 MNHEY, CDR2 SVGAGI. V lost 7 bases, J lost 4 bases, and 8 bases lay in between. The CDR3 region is CASNTGNQPQHF. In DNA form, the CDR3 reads TGTGCCAGCAATACGGGGAATCAGCCCCAGCATTTT.

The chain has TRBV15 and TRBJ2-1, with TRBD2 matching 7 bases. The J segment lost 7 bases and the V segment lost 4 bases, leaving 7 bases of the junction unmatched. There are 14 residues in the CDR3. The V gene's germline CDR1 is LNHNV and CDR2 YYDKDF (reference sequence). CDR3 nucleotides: TGTGCCACCAGCAATCGGCTAGCGGATAATGAGCAGTTCTTC. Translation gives CATSNRLADNEQFF.

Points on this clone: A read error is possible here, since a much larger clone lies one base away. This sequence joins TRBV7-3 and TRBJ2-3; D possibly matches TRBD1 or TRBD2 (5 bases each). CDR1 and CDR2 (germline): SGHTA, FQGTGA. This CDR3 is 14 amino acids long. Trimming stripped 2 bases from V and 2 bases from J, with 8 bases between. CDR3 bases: TGTGCCAGCAGCTTAGTGGGGACCACAGATACGCAGTATTTT. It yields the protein CASSLVGTTDTQYF.

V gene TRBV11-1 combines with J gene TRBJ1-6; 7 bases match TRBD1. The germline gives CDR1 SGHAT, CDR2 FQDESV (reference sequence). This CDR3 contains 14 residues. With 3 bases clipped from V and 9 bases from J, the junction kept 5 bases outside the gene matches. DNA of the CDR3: TGTGCCAGCAGCTTTAACAGGGGAAGTTCACCCCTCCACTTT. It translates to CASSFNRGSSPLHF.

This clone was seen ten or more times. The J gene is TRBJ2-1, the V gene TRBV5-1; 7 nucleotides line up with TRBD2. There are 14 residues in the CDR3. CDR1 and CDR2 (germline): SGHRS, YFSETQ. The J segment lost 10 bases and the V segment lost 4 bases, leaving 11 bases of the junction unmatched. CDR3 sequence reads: CASSLSGMKGEQFF. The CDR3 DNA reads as TGCGCCAGCAGCCTAAGCGGGATGAAGGGGGAGCAGTTCTTC.

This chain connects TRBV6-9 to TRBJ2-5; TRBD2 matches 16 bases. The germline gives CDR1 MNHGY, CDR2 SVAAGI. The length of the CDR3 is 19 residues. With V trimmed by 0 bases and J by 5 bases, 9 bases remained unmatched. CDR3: CASSYSRGLAGGARETQYF. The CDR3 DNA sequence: TGTGCCAGCAGTTATTCGAGGGGACTAGCGGGAGGGGCCCGGGAGACCCAGTACTTC.

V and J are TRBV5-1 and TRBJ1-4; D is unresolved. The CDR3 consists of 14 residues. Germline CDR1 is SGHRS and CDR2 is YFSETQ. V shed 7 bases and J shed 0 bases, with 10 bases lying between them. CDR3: CASGEQSTNEKLFF. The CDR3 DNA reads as TGCGCCAGCGGCGAGCAATCAACTAATGAAAAACTGTTTTTT.

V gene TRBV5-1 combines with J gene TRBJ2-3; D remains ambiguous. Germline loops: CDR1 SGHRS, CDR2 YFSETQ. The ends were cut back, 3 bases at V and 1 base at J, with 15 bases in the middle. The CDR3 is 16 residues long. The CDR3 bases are TGCGCCAGCAGCTCCTCCGGTTTCGTCGGCACAGATACGCAGTATTTT. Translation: CASSSSGFVGTDTQYF.

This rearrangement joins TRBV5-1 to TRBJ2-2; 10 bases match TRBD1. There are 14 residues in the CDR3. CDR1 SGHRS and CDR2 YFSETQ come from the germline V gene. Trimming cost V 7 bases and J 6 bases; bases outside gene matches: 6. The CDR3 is CASGRTGGPGELFF. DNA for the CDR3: TGCGCCAGCGGGCGGACAGGGGGGCCCGGGGAGCTGTTTTTT.

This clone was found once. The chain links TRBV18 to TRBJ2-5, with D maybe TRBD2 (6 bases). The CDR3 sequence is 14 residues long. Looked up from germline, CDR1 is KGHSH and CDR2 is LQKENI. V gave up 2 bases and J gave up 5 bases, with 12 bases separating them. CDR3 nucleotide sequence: TGTGCCAGCTCACCAAGGGCAGGAGGGGAGACCCAGTACTTC. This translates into CASSPRAGGETQYF.

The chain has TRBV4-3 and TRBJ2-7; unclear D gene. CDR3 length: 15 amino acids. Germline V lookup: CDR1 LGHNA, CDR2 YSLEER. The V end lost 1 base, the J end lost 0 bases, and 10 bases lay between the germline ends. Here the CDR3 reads CASSQASPSSYEQYF. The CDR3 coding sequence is TGCGCCAGCAGCCAAGCAAGCCCAAGCTCCTACGAGCAGTACTTC.

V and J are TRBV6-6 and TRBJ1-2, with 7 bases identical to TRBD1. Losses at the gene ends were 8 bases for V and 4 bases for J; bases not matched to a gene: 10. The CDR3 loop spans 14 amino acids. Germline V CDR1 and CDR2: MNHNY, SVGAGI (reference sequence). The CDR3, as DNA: TGTGCCAGCCGAGGGACAGCAGACCTCTATGGCTACACCTTC. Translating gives CASRGTADLYGYTF.

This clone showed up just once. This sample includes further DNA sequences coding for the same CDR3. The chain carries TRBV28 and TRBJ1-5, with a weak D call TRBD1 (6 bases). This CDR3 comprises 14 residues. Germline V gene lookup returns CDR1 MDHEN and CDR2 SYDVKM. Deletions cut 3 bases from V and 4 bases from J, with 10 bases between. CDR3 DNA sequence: TGTGCCAGCAGTTTGGGGGGCGGTAATCAGCCCCAGCATTTT. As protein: CASSLGGGNQPQHF.

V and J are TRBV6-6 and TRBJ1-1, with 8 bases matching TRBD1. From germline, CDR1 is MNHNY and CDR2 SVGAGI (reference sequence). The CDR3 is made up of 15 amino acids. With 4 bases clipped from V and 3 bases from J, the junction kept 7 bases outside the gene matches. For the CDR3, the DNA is TGTGCCAGCAGTTCCGGACAGGGTAGTGACACTGAAGCTTTCTTT. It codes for CASSSGQGSDTEAFF.